This TCR beta chain stems from a study of graft-versus-host responses after intestinal transplantation. Sequencing used immunoSEQ multiplex PCR; TCRdb keeps in-frame clones, though not all of them. The profile shows some 19,000 clones, around two fifths of them singletons. Plates contained about 200,000 CFSE-labeled responder cells and about 200,000 irradiated, violet-dye-labeled stimulator cells. The sequence derives from a human patient who received an intestinal transplant. The sample in question was alloreactive CD8+ T cells from a mixed lymphocyte reaction culture, obtained before intestinal transplant. The subset here: CFSE-low proliferating T cells sorted from roughly six-day pre-transplant mixed lymphocyte reaction (GvH or HvG direction).

The CDR3 DNA reads as TGTGCCAGCAGTTTACCCGGGCCCTACAATGAGCAGTTCTTC. Translation gives CASSLPGPYNEQFF. The chain recombines TRBV28 with TRBJ2-1; no clear D. This CDR3 spans 14 amino acids. The V end lost 2 bases, the J end lost 2 bases, and 7 bases lay between the germline ends. Germline CDR1 reads MDHEN; CDR2 reads SYDVKM.